This passage covers 24 T cell receptor beta chains from one sample sequenced in a study of blood T cell repertoires in COVID-19 (TCRdb year 2020). Libraries came from the immunoSEQ multiplex PCR assay. TCRdb holds this immuneACCESS table with in-frame rearrangements only. Some clones are missing; in checked studies, unresolved V genes explain under half, and the rest has no known cause. Recorded for this sample are fewer than 90,000 clones; around 84% of them occurred a single time. The ten largest account for 10% to 15% of the sample. The material sequenced was peripheral blood. The receptors shown here come from a human donor in a cohort sampled during active COVID-19.

The chain recombines TRBV30 with TRBJ2-2; TRBD1 matches 7 bases. The length of the CDR3 is 14 residues. V gave up 5 bases and J gave up 2 bases; unmatched junction bases: 5. Per the germline V gene, CDR1 is GTSNPN and CDR2 is SVGIG (reference sequence). This CDR3 reads CAWRTGANTGELFF. In DNA, the CDR3 is TGTGCCTGGCGGACAGGCGCAAACACCGGGGAGCTGTTTTTT.

The V call is TRBV2, the J call TRBJ2-1; TRBD2 might be the D (6 bases). The CDR3 loop spans 13 amino acids. V was trimmed by 6 bases and J by 6 bases, leaving 12 bases between them. Germline V gene sequence: CDR1 SNHLY, CDR2 FYNNEI. CDR3 loop: CASSTGGFNEQFF. In DNA, the CDR3 is TGTGCCAGCAGCACCGGGGGATTCAATGAGCAGTTCTTC.

J is TRBJ1-5 and V is TRBV6-5; 9 bases align to TRBD1. With 6 bases clipped from V and 4 bases from J, the junction kept 7 bases outside the gene matches. CDR3 length equals 15 residues. CDR1 MNHEY and CDR2 SVGAGI come from the germline V gene. CDR3 nucleotides: TGTGCCAGCAGAGCCACAGGGGGCGAAAATCAGCCCCAGCATTTT. Translation: CASRATGGENQPQHF.

The J gene is TRBJ1-1, the V gene TRBV19; D may be TRBD1 (6 bases). The CDR3 has 14 amino acids. Germline CDR1 reads LNHDA; CDR2 reads SQIVND (reference sequence). V was trimmed by 5 bases and J by 3 bases, leaving 13 bases between them. CDR3 DNA: TGTGCCAGTAGTCCAAAAGGGACATACACTGAAGCTTTCTTT. This gives the protein CASSPKGTYTEAFF. Drawing the rest from reference TRBV19 and TRBJ1-1, the complete variable domain is DGGITQSPKYLFRKEGQNVTLSCEQNLNHDAMYWYRQDPGQGLRLIYYSQIVNDFQKGDIAEGYSVSREKKESFPLTVTSAQKNPTAFYLCASSPKGTYTEAFFGQGTRLTVV.

This rearrangement joins TRBV7-9 to TRBJ2-7; D is ambiguous. V lost 4 bases and J 1 base, leaving 8 bases between the germline ends. This CDR3 spans 13 amino acids. Germline V CDR1 and CDR2: SEHNR, FQNEAQ (reference sequence). For the CDR3, the DNA is TGTGCCAGCAGCTATCCCAATTCCTACGAGCAGTACTTC. Its translation is CASSYPNSYEQYF.

This chain connects TRBV2 to TRBJ2-5; the match to TRBD2 covers 12 bases. There are 14 residues in the CDR3. Unmatched junction bases numbered 3, after V lost 5 bases and J lost 5 bases. Germline-derived CDR1 and CDR2 are SNHLY and FYNNEI. CDR3 sequence (DNA): TGTGCCAGCAGTCCTAGCGGGGGGGGTGAGACCCAGTACTTC. It encodes CASSPSGGGETQYF.

Regarding this clone: Germline is not matched at one junction end, which may reflect a read error. The rearrangement uses TRBV5-1 and TRBJ2-1, with 8 bases lining up with TRBD1. The CDR3 extends over 13 amino acids. The germline V gene encodes CDR1 SGHRS and CDR2 YFSETQ. The CDR3 here is CASSLVAGTGPLF. CDR3 nucleotide sequence: TGCGCCAGCAGCTTGGTCGCCGGGACAGGACCCCTCTTC.

In this sample, this clone turned up once. The chain joins TRBV11-3 to TRBJ2-2, with a possible D match to TRBD1 (5 bases). V was pared by 7 bases and J by 6 bases, with 12 bases between. In germline, CDR1 is SGHNT, CDR2 YENEEA. This CDR3 contains 13 residues. CDR3: CASNRYCPGELFF. CDR3 bases: TGTGCCAGCAACAGGTACTGTCCCGGGGAGCTGTTTTTT.

The table lists this clone with a few counts. The chain links TRBV27 to TRBJ1-1, with TRBD1 matching 8 bases. J was trimmed by 9 bases and V by 6 bases; bases with no gene match: 3. Germline V gene lookup returns CDR1 MNHEY and CDR2 SMNVEV (reference sequence). The CDR3 spans 11 residues. CDR3 sequence: CASRDRVQAFF. Here the CDR3 DNA reads TGTGCCAGCAGGGACAGGGTACAAGCTTTCTTT.

V gene TRBV18 combines with J gene TRBJ1-4; tentatively, D is TRBD1 (6 bases). Trimming shortened V by 0 bases and J by 7 bases, and 15 bases separated the two germline ends. Germline CDR1 and CDR2: KGHSH and LQKENI. CDR3 length: 16 amino acids. This CDR3 is CASSPPAGGVREKLFF. The CDR3 DNA reads as TGTGCCAGCTCACCACCAGCGGGGGGCGTACGTGAAAAACTGTTTTTT.

CDR3 nucleotides: TGTGCCAGCAGTTTACAACAAACACCCCGGGGGGTCACTGAAGCTTTCTTT. It codes for CASSLQQTPRGVTEAFF. This chain links TRBV27 with TRBJ1-1; possibly TRBD1 for D (5 bases). V lost 2 bases, J lost 4 bases, and 20 bases lay in between. Germline values: CDR1 MNHEY, CDR2 SMNVEV (reference sequence). The CDR3 runs to 17 residues.

The chain is built from TRBV28 and TRBJ1-4; D is undetermined. Germline V lookup: CDR1 MDHEN, CDR2 SYDVKM. The CDR3 runs to 12 residues. V was cut by 4 bases and J by 4 bases, with 4 bases left in between. CDR3 region: CASSYLNEKLFF. The CDR3 coding sequence is TGTGCCAGCAGTTATCTTAATGAAAAACTGTTTTTT. Complete variable domain (other parts from reference TRBV28 and TRBJ1-4): DVKVTQSSRYLVKRTGEKVFLECVQDMDHENMFWYRQDPGLGLRLIYFSYDVKMKEKGDIPEGYSVSREKKERFSLILESASTNQTSMYLCASSYLNEKLFFGSGTQLSVL.

This clone appeared once. This chain connects TRBV14 to TRBJ2-5, with 8 bases identical to TRBD2. This CDR3 has 15 residues. V lost 2 bases to trimming and J lost 2 bases; unmatched junction nucleotides: 4. Germline loops: CDR1 SGHDN, CDR2 FVKESK. The CDR3 loop is CASSQPGGGQETQYF. DNA of the CDR3: TGTGCCAGCAGCCAACCAGGCGGGGGGCAAGAGACCCAGTACTTC.

This chain uses TRBV7-9 with TRBJ2-7, with 11 bases that match TRBD2. Germline V CDR1 and CDR2: SEHNR, FQNEAQ (reference sequence). The CDR3 length is 16 residues. The V gene end was trimmed by 2 bases and the J gene end by 6 bases; junction bases not matched to a gene: 9. CDR3 in amino acids: CASSLYSGRAGGEQYF. The CDR3 DNA sequence: TGTGCCAGCAGCTTATATAGCGGGAGGGCCGGGGGCGAGCAGTACTTC. Full variable domain (missing parts from reference TRBV7-9 and TRBJ2-7): DTGVSQNPRHKITKRGQNVTFRCDPISEHNRLYWYRQTLGQGPEFLTYFQNEAQLEKSRLLSDRFSAERPKGSFSTLEIQRTEQGDSAMYLCASSLYSGRAGGEQYFGPGTRLTVT.

The chain couples TRBV28 to TRBJ1-5, with 11 bases aligning to TRBD1. The germline V gene has CDR1 MDHEN and CDR2 SYDVKM. The J segment lost 6 bases and the V segment lost 6 bases, leaving 7 bases of the junction unmatched. The length of the CDR3 is 15 residues. In DNA, the CDR3 is TGTGCCAGCAGGCCGGGACAGGGGGGGGGTCAGCCCCAGCATTTT. Amino acid sequence: CASRPGQGGGQPQHF.

The rearrangement links TRBV6-5 to TRBJ1-2, with 10 positions matching TRBD1. Per germline, CDR1 MNHEY and CDR2 SVGAGI. This CDR3 is built from 15 residues. The J segment lost 7 bases and the V segment lost 0 bases, leaving 5 bases of the junction unmatched. In DNA, the CDR3 is TGTGCCAGCAGTTACTCGCGACAGGGGGCGTTTGGCTACACCTTC. The encoded protein is CASSYSRQGAFGYTF.

The chain couples TRBV6-5 to TRBJ2-5, with no clear D. The CDR3 extends over 13 amino acids. Germline values: CDR1 MNHEY, CDR2 SVGAGI. V lost 7 bases to trimming and J lost 1 base, with 10 bases between them. This CDR3 is CASTRTVQETQYF. DNA for the CDR3: TGTGCCAGCACCCGCACAGTCCAAGAGACCCAGTACTTC.

The rearrangement uses TRBV5-1 and TRBJ2-2, with 8 positions matching TRBD2. V shed 3 bases and J 1 base; nucleotides not matched to a gene: 5. This CDR3 is built from 16 residues. Germline assignment: CDR1 SGHRS and CDR2 YFSETQ. CDR3 coding DNA: TGCGCCAGCAGCTCCATGCTAGCGGGGAACACCGGGGAGCTGTTTTTT. It encodes CASSSMLAGNTGELFF. The entire variable domain, with the rest obtained from reference TRBV5-1 and TRBJ2-2, is as follows: KAGVTQTPRYLIKTRGQQVTLSCSPISGHRSVSWYQQTPGQGLQFLFEYFSETQRNKGNFPGRFSGRQFSNSRSEMNVSTLELGDSALYLCASSSMLAGNTGELFFGEGSRLTVL.

J is TRBJ2-2 and V is TRBV27, with D possibly matching TRBD2 (5 bases). The CDR3 totals 14 residues. The germline V gene has CDR1 MNHEY and CDR2 SMNVEV (reference sequence). V lost 4 bases and J 3 bases, leaving 9 bases between the germline ends. For the CDR3, the DNA is TGTGCCAGCAGTTGGAGGATCTACACCGGGGAGCTGTTTTTT. As protein: CASSWRIYTGELFF.

This chain uses TRBV18 with TRBJ1-1, with 7 nucleotides matching TRBD1. This CDR3 contains 15 residues. Per germline, CDR1 KGHSH and CDR2 LQKENI. J gave up 1 base and V 0 bases, and 2 bases lay outside the gene matches. This chain's CDR3 is CASSPPGTANTEAFF. The CDR3 region has the DNA TGTGCCAGCTCACCACCGGGGACAGCGAACACTGAAGCTTTCTTT. Using reference TRBV18 and TRBJ1-1 for the parts outside the CDR3, the full variable domain is NAGVMQNPRHLVRRRGQEARLRCSPMKGHSHVYWYRQLPEEGLKFMVYLQKENIIDESGMPKERFSAEFPKEGPSILRIQQVVRGDSAAYFCASSPPGTANTEAFFGQGTRLTVV.

The rearrangement uses TRBV5-1 and TRBJ1-2; D may be TRBD1 (6 bases). V was pared by 3 bases and J by 5 bases, with 11 bases between. There are 13 residues in the CDR3. CDR1 and CDR2 (germline): SGHRS, YFSETQ. CDR3 nucleotides: TGCGCCAGCAGCTCGGACAGCACTTATGGCTACACCTTC. Translation gives CASSSDSTYGYTF. Full variable domain (rest looked up from reference TRBV5-1 and TRBJ1-2): KAGVTQTPRYLIKTRGQQVTLSCSPISGHRSVSWYQQTPGQGLQFLFEYFSETQRNKGNFPGRFSGRQFSNSRSEMNVSTLELGDSALYLCASSSDSTYGYTFGSGTRLTVV.

In nucleotides, the CDR3 is TGTGCCAGCTCACCAGGTCTCCGGGGGGAAGAGACCCAGTACTTC. Its protein product is CASSPGLRGEETQYF. The chain combines TRBV18 with TRBJ2-5, with 7 bases that match TRBD2. In germline, CDR1 is KGHSH, CDR2 LQKENI. Trimming removed 2 bases from V and 3 bases from J; junction bases left unmatched: 6. CDR3 length: 15 residues.

The chain has TRBV7-9 and TRBJ1-1; tentative D call: TRBD1 (6 bases). This CDR3 has 16 residues. V was clipped by 3 bases and J by 8 bases, with 22 bases between them. Germline-derived CDR1 and CDR2 are SEHNR and FQNEAQ (reference sequence). CDR3 nucleotides: TGTGCCAGCAGCTTCGGCAGGGGTTTGGGGTTTGGCGAAGCTTTCTTT. This translates into CASSFGRGLGFGEAFF.

The V gene is TRBV6-4, the J gene TRBJ2-2; the D gene is possibly TRBD1 (6 bases). The CDR3 contains 14 residues. Trimming removed 4 bases at V and 4 bases at J, with 10 bases between. Germline assignment: CDR1 MRHNA and CDR2 SNTAGT. The CDR3 DNA follows: TGTGCCAGCAGTGTTTCAGGGGCCACCGGGGAGCTGTTTTTT. Amino acids: CASSVSGATGELFF.